The 20 T cell receptor beta chains presented below share a single source sample, sequenced in a study of T cell repertoires in cytomegalovirus infection. No antigens are known for them. MiXCR, applied by TCRdb to the reads, yields one record per CDR3 protein. Found here are a few hundred thousand distinct CDR3 sequences, almost 40% of them singletons; the top ten hold about 46%. The sequenced sample was cultured PBMCs, obtained from culture after CMV antigen stimulation. The receptors derive from a human donor in good health (CMV status not recorded). Some clones in this sample may be carry-over from other donors' samples.

The chain's CDR3 is CASCTRPVTNIETQYF. The CDR3 nucleotides read TGTGCCAGCTGCACCCGGCCAGTAACTAATATTGAGACCCAGTACTTC. The chain combines TRBV7-6 with TRBJ2-5, with no clear D. This CDR3 contains 16 residues. Trimming took off 8 bases at V and 5 bases at J, with 24 bases between the two ends. In germline, CDR1 is SGHVS, CDR2 FNYEAQ.

This chain uses TRBV6-2 or TRBV6-3 with TRBJ1-1; D is undetermined. The CDR3 covers 12 residues. Trimming cost V 4 bases and J 6 bases, with 9 bases left between them. Per the germline V gene, CDR1 is MNHEY and CDR2 is SVGEGT. Written as DNA, the CDR3 is TGTGCCAGCAGTTTACCGGTTGCTGAAGCTTTCTTT. This translates into CASSLPVAEAFF.

This clonotype was observed a handful of times. This chain links TRBV7-2 with TRBJ2-5; no reliable D call. Germline V gene sequence: CDR1 SGHTA, CDR2 FQGNSA. The CDR3 is made up of 13 amino acids. The V and J ends lost 4 bases and 0 bases respectively, with 6 bases between them. The CDR3 DNA reads as TGTGCCAGCAGCTCTATGTACCAAGAGACCCAGTACTTC. Its translation is CASSSMYQETQYF.

This clonotype has just one count. The genes are TRBV19 and TRBJ1-2, with 10 bases aligning to TRBD1. Germline V gene lookup returns CDR1 LNHDA and CDR2 SQIVND (reference sequence). V lost 6 bases, J lost 4 bases, and 8 bases stayed unmatched. CDR3 length: 15 amino acids. DNA of the CDR3: TGTGCCAGTAGGTCACCGGGACAGGGGTCCTATGGCTACACCTTC. It yields the protein CASRSPGQGSYGYTF.

This clonotype showed up just a few times. The chain uses TRBV12-3 or TRBV12-4 and TRBJ2-7, with 9 positions matching TRBD1. CDR3 length: 15 amino acids. J lost 0 bases, V lost 5 bases, and 5 bases had no gene match. CDR3 coding DNA: TGTGCCAGCAGTGGGTGGGACAGGGCCTCCTACGAGCAGTACTTC. Protein sequence: CASSGWDRASYEQYF.

In the case of this clonotype: A single base separates this from a much larger clone, so it may be a read error. The chain is built from TRBV7-2 and TRBJ2-5, with 10 bases matching TRBD2. CDR3 length: 19 amino acids. J lost 1 base, V lost 4 bases, and 15 bases had no gene match. Germline V gene data show CDR1 as SGHTA and CDR2 as FQGNSA. CDR3: CASSSARVAGGFLQETQYF. CDR3 in DNA: TGTGCCAGCAGCTCAGCTCGGGTAGCGGGGGGCTTCCTCCAAGAGACCCAGTACTTC.

The chain recombines TRBV6-6 with TRBJ2-3, with D possibly called TRBD1 or TRBD2 (5 bases each). This CDR3 comprises 19 residues. CDR1 and CDR2 (germline): MNHNY, SVGAGI (reference sequence). Trimming removed 0 bases from V and 6 bases from J, with 25 bases in between. CDR3 coding DNA: TGTGCCAGCAGTTACTCGAGTCTCAGAGGGACGGCCGTTTCGGATACGCAGTATTTT. This translates into CASSYSSLRGTAVSDTQYF.

The chain has TRBV10-3 and TRBJ1-1, with 8 bases matching TRBD1. J was trimmed by 1 base and V by 6 bases; bases with no gene match: 7. CDR1 and CDR2 from the germline V gene are ENHRY and SYGVKD. The CDR3 covers 15 residues. In nucleotides, the CDR3 is TGTGCCATCAGACCACAGGGGGGCCAGAACACTGAAGCTTTCTTT. It codes for CAIRPQGGQNTEAFF.

The gene calls are TRBV19 and TRBJ2-4; a weak D match, TRBD2 (6 bases). V was trimmed by 6 bases and J by 0 bases, leaving 18 bases between them. Germline V lookup: CDR1 LNHDA, CDR2 SQIVND (reference sequence). CDR3 size: 17 residues. The CDR3 DNA reads TGTGCCAGTAGCCCGGAGGGAGAGCGGCTAGCCAAAAACATTCAGTACTTC. Amino acids: CASSPEGERLAKNIQYF.

The V gene is TRBV27, the J gene TRBJ2-5; maybe TRBD1 (5 bases). Deletions cut 2 bases from V and 4 bases from J, with 14 bases between. The CDR3 covers 15 residues. Germline CDR1 and CDR2: MNHEY and SMNVEV (reference sequence). The CDR3 is CASSLGAYGGETQYF. As DNA, the CDR3 is TGTGCCAGCAGTTTAGGGGCGTACGGTGGAGAGACCCAGTACTTC.

This clonotype has just a few counts. The rearrangement joins TRBV29-1 to TRBJ2-1; no definite D call. Germline V gene data show CDR1 as SQVTM and CDR2 as ANQGSEA. Trimming took 4 bases from V and 3 from J, leaving 22 bases between them. There are 17 residues in the CDR3. The CDR3 sequence is CSVVGPPPGAYYNEQFF. The CDR3 coding sequence is TGCAGCGTTGTGGGCCCTCCTCCGGGTGCCTACTACAATGAGCAGTTCTTC.

The J gene is TRBJ2-2, the V gene TRBV7-1; D not resolved. TRBV7-1 is classed as an ORF, of uncertain function. The CDR3 is made up of 13 amino acids. The V gene lost 7 bases and the J gene lost 2 bases, with 8 bases spanning the gap. DNA for the CDR3: TGTGCCAGCACCCTCCAAAACACCGGGGAGCTGTTTTTT. Protein: CASTLQNTGELFF.

This clonotype was observed a few times. The chain combines TRBV6-1 with TRBJ1-5; D is possibly TRBD1 (6 bases). Per the germline V gene, CDR1 is MNHNS and CDR2 is SASEGT. The CDR3 consists of 16 residues. V dropped 5 bases and J dropped 7 bases, with 21 bases sitting between them. This CDR3 reads CASSPLPQGPVQPQHF. The CDR3 nucleotides read TGTGCCAGCAGTCCCCTTCCACAGGGCCCGGTACAGCCCCAGCATTTT.

The gene calls are TRBV7-2 and TRBJ2-5; no reliable D call. The V gene's germline CDR1 is SGHTA and CDR2 FQGNSA. The CDR3 extends over 15 amino acids. The V end lost 1 base, the J end lost 5 bases, and 14 bases lay between the germline ends. CDR3 loop: CASSLDPPNGETQYF. The CDR3 DNA follows: TGTGCCAGCAGCTTAGACCCCCCGAATGGGGAGACCCAGTACTTC.

This chain joins TRBV6-2 or TRBV6-3 and TRBJ1-5, with D perhaps TRBD1 (5 bases). CDR3 size: 20 residues. From germline, CDR1 is MNHEY and CDR2 SVGEGT. The germline V and J ends were trimmed by 4 bases and 0 bases, with 25 bases remaining between them. In DNA form, the CDR3 reads TGTGCCAGCAGTTCCACTTATGGGGGAAGAATAAGTTCTAGCAATCAGCCCCAGCATTTT. Translation: CASSSTYGGRISSSNQPQHF.

The V and J genes are TRBV12-3 or TRBV12-4 and TRBJ2-1, with D possibly matching TRBD1 (6 bases). The CDR3 runs 16 residues. V lost 2 bases and J 12 bases, leaving 23 bases between the germline ends. The CDR3 sequence: CASSLIGRTDVAMQFF. CDR3 nucleotide sequence: TGTGCCAGCAGTTTAATCGGAAGGACAGACGTCGCAATGCAGTTCTTC.

This clonotype was counted between two and nine times. This sequence joins TRBV19 and TRBJ2-3; 12 nucleotides line up with TRBD2. The CDR3 spans 17 residues. The junction had 6 bases not matched to a gene; V was cut back by 3 bases and J by 2 bases. Germline V gene data show CDR1 as LNHDA and CDR2 as SQIVND (reference sequence). As DNA, the CDR3 is TGTGCCAGTAGTATTCTAGCGGGAGGGCCTTACACAGATACGCAGTATTTT. Amino acid sequence: CASSILAGGPYTDTQYF.

This clonotype was observed a handful of times. V and J are TRBV7-8 and TRBJ2-3; unclear D gene. Germline V gene lookup returns CDR1 SGHVS and CDR2 FQNEAQ. This CDR3 has 14 residues. Trimming cost V 5 bases and J 4 bases, with 13 bases left between them. The CDR3: CASSRLVWADTQYF. CDR3 bases: TGTGCCAGCAGCCGCCTGGTTTGGGCAGATACGCAGTATTTT.

This clonotype was detected a few times. The rearrangement links TRBV7-9 to TRBJ1-1; D not resolved. This CDR3 has 14 amino acids. V was clipped by 2 bases and J by 4 bases, with 11 bases between them. Germline V CDR1 and CDR2: SEHNR, FQNEAQ (reference sequence). In nucleotides, the CDR3 is TGTGCCAGCAGCTTATTCGCGGGAGCCACTGAAGCTTTCTTT. It codes for CASSLFAGATEAFF. Full variable domain (rest looked up from reference TRBV7-9 and TRBJ1-1): DTGVSQNPRHKITKRGQNVTFRCDPISEHNRLYWYRQTLGQGPEFLTYFQNEAQLEKSRLLSDRFSAERPKGSFSTLEIQRTEQGDSAMYLCASSLFAGATEAFFGQGTRLTVV.

The chain joins TRBV5-1 to TRBJ2-1; perhaps TRBD2 as D (6 bases). Trimming removed 4 bases at V and 0 bases at J, with 11 bases between. The germline V gene has CDR1 SGHRS and CDR2 YFSETQ. The CDR3 consists of 15 residues. The CDR3 region is CASSPLASSYNEQFF. CDR3 bases: TGCGCCAGCAGCCCCCTAGCGAGCTCCTACAATGAGCAGTTCTTC.